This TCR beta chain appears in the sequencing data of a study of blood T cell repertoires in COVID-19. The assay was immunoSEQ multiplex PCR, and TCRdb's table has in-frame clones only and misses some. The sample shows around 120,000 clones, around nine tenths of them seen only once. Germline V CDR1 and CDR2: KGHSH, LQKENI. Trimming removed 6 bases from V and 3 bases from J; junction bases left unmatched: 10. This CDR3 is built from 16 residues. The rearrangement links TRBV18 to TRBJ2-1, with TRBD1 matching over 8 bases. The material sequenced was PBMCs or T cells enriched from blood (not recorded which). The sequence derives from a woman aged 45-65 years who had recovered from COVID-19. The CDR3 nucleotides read TGTGCCAGCTCGCTTCTTACCGGGACAGGCTACAATGAGCAGTTCTTC. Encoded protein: CASSLLTGTGYNEQFF.